What follows describes a single TCR beta chain. Its cognate antigen is unknown. The data were taken from a study of shared clonotypes between healthy human individuals. Study conclusions and caveats: Clonotypes not shared had lower generation probabilities than those common to all four donors.

The authors loaded 200 ng DNA, roughly 27,000 T cell genomes, into sorted-subset replicate PCRs. TCRdb's table, derived via immunoSEQ multiplex PCR, lists solely in-frame clones and lacks some. In the table there are about 680,000 clones, about 91% of which are singletons. Trimming left V 0 bases short and J 7 bases short, with 12 bases between. Germline lookup yields CDR1 SNHLY and CDR2 FYNNEI. There are 14 residues in the CDR3. The naive CD8 subset, CD45RO-negative cells positively selected for CCR7, excluded terminally differentiated effector memory CD45RA+ cells. This TCR derives from a man aged 30-40 years in good health. Sequencing was carried out using naive CD8+ T cells sorted from blood. The V call is TRBV2, the J call TRBJ1-2; no clear D. The CDR3 here is CASSEAGGLGGYTF. Here the CDR3 DNA reads TGTGCCAGCAGTGAAGCCGGCGGGTTGGGTGGCTACACCTTC. Supplemented by reference TRBV2 and TRBJ1-2, the full variable domain reads EPEVTQTPSHQVTQMGQEVILRCVPISNHLYFYWYRQILGQKVEFLVSFYNNEISEKSEIFDDQFSVERPDGSNFTLKIRSTKLEDSAMYFCASSEAGGLGGYTFGSGTRLTVV.